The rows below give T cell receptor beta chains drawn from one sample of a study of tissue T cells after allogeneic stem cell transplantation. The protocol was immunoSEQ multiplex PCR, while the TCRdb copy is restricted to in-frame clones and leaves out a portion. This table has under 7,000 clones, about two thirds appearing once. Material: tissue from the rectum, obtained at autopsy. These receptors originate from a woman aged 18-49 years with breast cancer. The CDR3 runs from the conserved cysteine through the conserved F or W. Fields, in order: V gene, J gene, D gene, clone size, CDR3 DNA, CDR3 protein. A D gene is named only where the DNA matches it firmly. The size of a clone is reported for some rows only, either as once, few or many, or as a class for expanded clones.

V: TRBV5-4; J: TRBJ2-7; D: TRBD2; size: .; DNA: TGTGCCAGCAGCCCCGCCGGGACTAGCGGGACCTACGAGCAGTACTTC; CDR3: CASSPAGTSGTYEQYF
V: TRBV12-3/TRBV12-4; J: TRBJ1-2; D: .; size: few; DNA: TGTGCCAGCTCCTTAGACAGTTCCTATGGCTACACCTTC; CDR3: CASSLDSSYGYTF
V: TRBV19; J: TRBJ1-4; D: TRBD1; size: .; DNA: TGTGCCAGTAGTTCCCACAGGGGAACGGATGAAAAACTGTTTTTT; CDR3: CASSSHRGTDEKLFF
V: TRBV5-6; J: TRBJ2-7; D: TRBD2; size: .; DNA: TGTGCCAGCAGCATCCCGGCGGGGGTGAAACCCTACGAGCAGTACTTC; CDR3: CASSIPAGVKPYEQYF
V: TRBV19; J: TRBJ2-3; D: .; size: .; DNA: TGTGCCAGTAGTATAGGTTGGGGAGATACGCAGTATTTT; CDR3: CASSIGWGDTQYF
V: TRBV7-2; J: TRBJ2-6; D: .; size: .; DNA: TGTGCCAGCAGCTTAGAAGGCGTCTCTGGGGCCAACGTCCTGACTTTC; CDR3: CASSLEGVSGANVLTF
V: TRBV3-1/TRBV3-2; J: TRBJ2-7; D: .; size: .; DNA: TGTGCCAGCAGCCTCCAACCCCTCGGCGGGACCCCCTACGAGCAGTACTTC; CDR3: CASSLQPLGGTPYEQYF
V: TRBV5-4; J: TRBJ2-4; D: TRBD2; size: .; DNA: TGTGCCAGCAGCTTTGAGAATCGGGGGGACATTCAGTACTTC; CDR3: CASSFENRGDIQYF
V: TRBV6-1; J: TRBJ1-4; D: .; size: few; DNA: TGTGCCAGCAGTGAAGCGAAGGGGAGCGGGGAACTGTTTTTT; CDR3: CASSEAKGSGELFF
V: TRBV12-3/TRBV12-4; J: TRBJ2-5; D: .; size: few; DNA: TGTGCCAGCAGTTTAGCCTTCGATGGGACCCAGTACTTC; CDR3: CASSLAFDGTQYF
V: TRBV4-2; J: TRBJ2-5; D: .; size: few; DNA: TGTGCCAGCAGCCAAGATTACGCCAGTAGAGAGACCCAGTACTTC; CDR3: CASSQDYASRETQYF
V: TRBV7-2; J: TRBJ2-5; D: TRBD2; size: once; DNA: TGTGCCAGCAGCTTAGGGACTAGTCTCCAAGAGACCCAGTACTTC; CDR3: CASSLGTSLQETQYF
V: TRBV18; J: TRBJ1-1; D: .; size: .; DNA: TGTGCCAGCTCTGCTGAGTCCCACACTGAAGCTTTCTTT; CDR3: CASSAESHTEAFF
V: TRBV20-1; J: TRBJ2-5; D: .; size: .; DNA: TGCAGTGCTAGTGTCCCCCTGGGGGGACTCCAAGAGACCCAGTACTTC; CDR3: CSASVPLGGLQETQYF
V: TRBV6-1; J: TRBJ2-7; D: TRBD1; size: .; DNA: TGTGCCAGCAGTGAATGGGGACAGACCCTCTACGAGCAGTACTTC; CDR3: CASSEWGQTLYEQYF
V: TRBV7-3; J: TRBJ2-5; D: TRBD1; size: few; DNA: TGTGCCAGCAGCTTAACCGGACAGGAAGAGACCCAGTACTTC; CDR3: CASSLTGQEETQYF
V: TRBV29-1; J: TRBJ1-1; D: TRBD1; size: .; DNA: TGCAGCGTCGCATCCGACAGGGCCTTTATGGAGGCTTTCTTT; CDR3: CSVASDRAFMEAFF
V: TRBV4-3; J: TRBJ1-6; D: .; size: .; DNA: TGCGCCAGCAGCCAAGAGCAAAAGGGGGTTTCACCCCTCCACTTT; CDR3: CASSQEQKGVSPLHF
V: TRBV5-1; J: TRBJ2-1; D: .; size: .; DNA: TGCGCCAGCAGCTGGCAGGGCAATGAGCAGTTCTTC; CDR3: CASSWQGNEQFF
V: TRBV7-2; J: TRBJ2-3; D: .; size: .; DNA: TGTGCCAGCAGCTTAGAGATCACAGATACGCAGTATTTT; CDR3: CASSLEITDTQYF
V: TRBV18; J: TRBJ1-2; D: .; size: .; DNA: TGTGCCAGCTCACCACTCAACGGACTGATTTATGGCTACACCTTC; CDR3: CASSPLNGLIYGYTF